Included here is one TCR beta chain sequence, with context. Assay used: immunoSEQ multiplex PCR; TCRdb lists only in-frame clones, some missing. The data hold about 83,000 clones, with over 80% observed a single time. The germline V gene encodes CDR1 SGHTA and CDR2 FQGNSA. There are 14 residues in the CDR3. V lost 5 bases, J lost 3 bases, and 2 bases stayed unmatched. This entry belongs to a study of T cell changes during pregnancy in multiple sclerosis. This sequence was found in a female donor in good health, serving as a control in a pregnancy study. Some clones in this sample may be carry-over from other donors' samples. J is TRBJ2-5 and V is TRBV7-2, with 11 positions matching TRBD2. The source material was PBMCs, sampled in the first trimester of pregnancy. The CDR3 sequence: CASSQLAGEETQYF. In DNA, the CDR3 is TGTGCCAGCAGCCAACTAGCGGGAGAAGAGACCCAGTACTTC.